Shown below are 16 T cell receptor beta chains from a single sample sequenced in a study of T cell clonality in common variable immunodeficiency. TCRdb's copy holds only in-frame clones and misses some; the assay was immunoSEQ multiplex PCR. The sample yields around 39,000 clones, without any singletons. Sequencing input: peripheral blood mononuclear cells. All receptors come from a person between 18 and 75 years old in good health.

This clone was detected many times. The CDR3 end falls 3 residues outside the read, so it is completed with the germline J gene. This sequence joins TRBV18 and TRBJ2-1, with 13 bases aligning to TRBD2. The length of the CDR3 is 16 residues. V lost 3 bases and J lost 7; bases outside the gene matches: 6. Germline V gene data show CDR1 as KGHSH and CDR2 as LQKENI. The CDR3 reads CASSPRGTSGTNEQFF. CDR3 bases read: TGTGCCAGCTCACCGAGAGGGACTAGCGGGACGAATGAG. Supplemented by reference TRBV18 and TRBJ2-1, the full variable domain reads NAGVMQNPRHLVRRRGQEARLRCSPMKGHSHVYWYRQLPEEGLKFMVYLQKENIIDESGMPKERFSAEFPKEGPSILRIQQVVRGDSAAYFCASSPRGTSGTNEQFFGPGTRLTVL.

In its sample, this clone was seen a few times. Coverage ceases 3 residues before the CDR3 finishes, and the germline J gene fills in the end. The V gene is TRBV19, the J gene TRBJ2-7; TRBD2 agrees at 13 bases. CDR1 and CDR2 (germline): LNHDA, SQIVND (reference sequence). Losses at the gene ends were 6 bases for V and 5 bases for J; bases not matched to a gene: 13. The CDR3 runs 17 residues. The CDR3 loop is CASRNIWGTSGINEQYF. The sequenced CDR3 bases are TGTGCCAGTAGAAATATATGGGGGACTAGCGGGATCAACGAG. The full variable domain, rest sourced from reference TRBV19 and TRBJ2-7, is DGGITQSPKYLFRKEGQNVTLSCEQNLNHDAMYWYRQDPGQGLRLIYYSQIVNDFQKGDIAEGYSVSREKKESFPLTVTSAQKNPTAFYLCASRNIWGTSGINEQYFGPGTRLTVT.

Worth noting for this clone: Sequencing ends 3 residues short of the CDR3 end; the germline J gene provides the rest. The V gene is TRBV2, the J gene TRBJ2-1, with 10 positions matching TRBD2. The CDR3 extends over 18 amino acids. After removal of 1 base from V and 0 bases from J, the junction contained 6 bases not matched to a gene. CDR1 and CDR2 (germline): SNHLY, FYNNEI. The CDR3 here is CASSEVEASGSSYNEQFF. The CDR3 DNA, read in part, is TGTGCCAGCAGTGAAGTGGAGGCTAGCGGGAGCTCCTACAATGAG.

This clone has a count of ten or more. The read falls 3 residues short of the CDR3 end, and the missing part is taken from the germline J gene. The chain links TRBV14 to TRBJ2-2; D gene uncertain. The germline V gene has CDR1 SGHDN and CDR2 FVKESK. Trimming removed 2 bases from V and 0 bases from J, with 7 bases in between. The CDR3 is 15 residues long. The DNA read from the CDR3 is TGTGCCAGCAGCCAACAACACACGAACACCGGGGAG. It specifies CASSQQHTNTGE. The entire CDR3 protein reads CASSQQHTNTGELFF. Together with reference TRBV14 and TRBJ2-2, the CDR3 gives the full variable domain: EAGVTQFPSHSVIEKGQTVTLRCDPISGHDNLYWYRRVMGKEIKFLLHFVKESKQDESGMPNNRFLAERTGGTYSTLKVQPAELEDSGVYFCASSQQHTNTGELFFGEGSRLTVL.

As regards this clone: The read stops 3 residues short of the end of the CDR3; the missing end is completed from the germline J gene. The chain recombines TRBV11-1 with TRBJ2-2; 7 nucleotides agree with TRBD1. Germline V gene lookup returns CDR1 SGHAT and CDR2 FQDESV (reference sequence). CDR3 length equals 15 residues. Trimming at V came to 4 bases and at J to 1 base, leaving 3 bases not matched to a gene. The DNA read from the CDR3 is TGTGCCAGCAGCTCGGGACAGTTGAACACCGGGGAG. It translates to CASSSGQLNTGE. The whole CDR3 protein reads CASSSGQLNTGELFF. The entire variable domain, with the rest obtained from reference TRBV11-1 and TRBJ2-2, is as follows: EAEVAQSPRYKITEKSQAVAFWCDPISGHATLYWYRQILGQGPELLVQFQDESVVDDSQLPKDRFSAERLKGVDSTLKIQPAELGDSAMYLCASSSGQLNTGELFFGEGSRLTVL.

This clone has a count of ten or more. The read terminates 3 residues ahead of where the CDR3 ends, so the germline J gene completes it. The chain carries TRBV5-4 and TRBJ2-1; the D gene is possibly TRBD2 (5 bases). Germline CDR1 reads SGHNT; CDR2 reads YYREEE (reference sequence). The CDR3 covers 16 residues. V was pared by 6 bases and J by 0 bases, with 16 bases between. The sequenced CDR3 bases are TGTGCCAGCACCGACTTTGAGCGGAGCTCCTACAATGAG. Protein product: CASTDFERSSYNE. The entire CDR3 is CASTDFERSSYNEQFF.

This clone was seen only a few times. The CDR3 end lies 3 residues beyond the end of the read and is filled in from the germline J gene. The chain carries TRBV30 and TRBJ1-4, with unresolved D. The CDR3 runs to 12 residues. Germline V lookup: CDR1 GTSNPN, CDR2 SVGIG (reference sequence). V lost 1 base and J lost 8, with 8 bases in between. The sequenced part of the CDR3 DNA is TGTGCCTGGAGTGCCACATGGGAAAAA. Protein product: CAWSATWEK. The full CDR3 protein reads CAWSATWEKLFF.

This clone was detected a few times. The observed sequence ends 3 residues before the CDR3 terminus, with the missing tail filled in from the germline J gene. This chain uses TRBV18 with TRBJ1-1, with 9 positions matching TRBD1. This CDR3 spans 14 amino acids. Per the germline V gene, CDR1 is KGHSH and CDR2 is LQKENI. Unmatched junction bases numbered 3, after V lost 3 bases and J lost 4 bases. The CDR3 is CASSPGQGSTEAFF. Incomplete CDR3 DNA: TGTGCCAGCTCACCGGGACAGGGAAGCACTGAA.

The covered CDR3 bases are TGTGCCAGCAGGGCGGGGGCAGGGTACAATGAG. This translates into CASRAGAGYNE. The whole CDR3 protein reads CASRAGAGYNEQFF. This sequence joins TRBV6-4 and TRBJ2-1, with a possible D match to TRBD2 (7 bases). The CDR3 is cut off 3 residues early in the read; its end comes from the germline J gene. CDR1 MRHNA and CDR2 SNTAGT come from the germline V gene. V was shortened by 6 bases and J by 4 bases, with 13 bases between the two germline ends. The CDR3 totals 14 residues.

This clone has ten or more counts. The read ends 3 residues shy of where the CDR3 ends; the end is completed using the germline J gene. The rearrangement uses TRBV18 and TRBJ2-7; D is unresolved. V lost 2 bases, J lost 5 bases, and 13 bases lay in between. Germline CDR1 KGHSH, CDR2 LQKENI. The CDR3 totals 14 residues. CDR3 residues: CASSPFMSEDEQYF. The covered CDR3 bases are TGTGCCAGCTCACCATTTATGTCAGAGGACGAG.

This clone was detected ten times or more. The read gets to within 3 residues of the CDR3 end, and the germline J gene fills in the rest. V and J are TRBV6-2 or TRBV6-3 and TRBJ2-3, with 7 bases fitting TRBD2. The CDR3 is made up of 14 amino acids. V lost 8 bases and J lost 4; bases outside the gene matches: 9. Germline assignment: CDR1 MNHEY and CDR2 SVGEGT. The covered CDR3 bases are TGTGCCAGCTCTAAGGCGGGAGAGTCAGATACG. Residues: CASSKAGESDT. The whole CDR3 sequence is CASSKAGESDTQYF.

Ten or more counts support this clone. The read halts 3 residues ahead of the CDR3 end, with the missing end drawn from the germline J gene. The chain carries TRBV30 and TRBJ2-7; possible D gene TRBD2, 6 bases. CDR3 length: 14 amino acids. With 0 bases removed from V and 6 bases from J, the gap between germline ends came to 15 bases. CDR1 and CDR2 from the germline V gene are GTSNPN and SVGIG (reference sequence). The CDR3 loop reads CAWSVGGWASEQYF. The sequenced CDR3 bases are TGTGCCTGGAGTGTAGGAGGGTGGGCGAGCGAG.

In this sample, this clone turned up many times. The DNA read from the CDR3 is TGCGCCAGCCCCCTAGCGGGAGGCTCCAGAATTCCGTCCTACGAG. This codes for CASPLAGGSRIPSYE. The entire CDR3 protein is CASPLAGGSRIPSYEQYF. The chain has TRBV5-1 and TRBJ2-7; TRBD2 agrees at 11 bases. The read comes to an end 3 residues before the CDR3 does, leaving the germline J gene to fill in the end. This CDR3 is 18 amino acids long. The V segment lost 7 bases and the J segment 1 base; nucleotides outside the gene matches: 16. CDR1 is SGHRS and CDR2 is YFSETQ in the germline V gene. Full variable domain (missing parts from reference TRBV5-1 and TRBJ2-7): KAGVTQTPRYLIKTRGQQVTLSCSPISGHRSVSWYQQTPGQGLQFLFEYFSETQRNKGNFPGRFSGRQFSNSRSEMNVSTLELGDSALYLCASPLAGGSRIPSYEQYFGPGTRLTVT.

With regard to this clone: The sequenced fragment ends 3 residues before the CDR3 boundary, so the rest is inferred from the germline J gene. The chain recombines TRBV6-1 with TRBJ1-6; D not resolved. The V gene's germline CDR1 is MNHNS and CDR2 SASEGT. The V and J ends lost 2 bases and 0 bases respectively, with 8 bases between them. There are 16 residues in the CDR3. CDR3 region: CASSERGSSYNSPLHF. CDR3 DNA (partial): TGTGCCAGCAGTGAAAGAGGCAGCTCCTATAATTCACCC.

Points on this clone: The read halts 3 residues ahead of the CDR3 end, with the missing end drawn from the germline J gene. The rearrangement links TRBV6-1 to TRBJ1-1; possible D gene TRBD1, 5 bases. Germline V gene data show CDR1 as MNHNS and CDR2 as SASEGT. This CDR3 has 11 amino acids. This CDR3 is CASSDPGDAFF. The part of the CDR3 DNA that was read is TGTGCCAGCAGTGATCCGGGGGAT.

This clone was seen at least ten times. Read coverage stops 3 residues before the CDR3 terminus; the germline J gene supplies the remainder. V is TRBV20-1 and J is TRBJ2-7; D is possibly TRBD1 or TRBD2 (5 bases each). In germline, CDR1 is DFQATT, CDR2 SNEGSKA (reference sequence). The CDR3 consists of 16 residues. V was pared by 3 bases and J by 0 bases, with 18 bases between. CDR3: CSASGDPGRSSYEQYF. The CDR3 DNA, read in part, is TGCAGTGCTAGCGGAGACCCAGGGAGAAGCTCCTACGAG.